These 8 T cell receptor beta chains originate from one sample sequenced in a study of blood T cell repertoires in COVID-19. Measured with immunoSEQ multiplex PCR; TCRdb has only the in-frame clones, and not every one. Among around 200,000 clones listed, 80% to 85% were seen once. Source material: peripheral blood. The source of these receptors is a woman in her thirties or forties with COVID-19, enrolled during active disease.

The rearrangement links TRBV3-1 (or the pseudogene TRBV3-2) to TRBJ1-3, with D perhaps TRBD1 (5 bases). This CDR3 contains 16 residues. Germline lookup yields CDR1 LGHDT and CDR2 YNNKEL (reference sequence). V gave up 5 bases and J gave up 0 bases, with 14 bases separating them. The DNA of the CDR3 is TGTGCCAGCAGCTCTATAATGGGGCTCTCTGGAAACACCATATATTTT. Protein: CASSSIMGLSGNTIYF.

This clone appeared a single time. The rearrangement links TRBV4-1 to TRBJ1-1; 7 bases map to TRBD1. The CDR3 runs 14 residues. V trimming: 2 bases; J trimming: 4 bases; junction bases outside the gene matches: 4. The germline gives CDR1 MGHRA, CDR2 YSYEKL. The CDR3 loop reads CASSQLGTATEAFF. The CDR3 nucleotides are TGCGCCAGCAGCCAACTGGGGACAGCCACTGAAGCTTTCTTT.

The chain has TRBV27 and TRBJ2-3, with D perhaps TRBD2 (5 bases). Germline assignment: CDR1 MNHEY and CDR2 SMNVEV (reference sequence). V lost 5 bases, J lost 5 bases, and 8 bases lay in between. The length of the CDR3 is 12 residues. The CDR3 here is CASSPGGDTQYF. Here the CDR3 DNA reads TGTGCCAGCAGTCCTGGAGGAGATACGCAGTATTTT.

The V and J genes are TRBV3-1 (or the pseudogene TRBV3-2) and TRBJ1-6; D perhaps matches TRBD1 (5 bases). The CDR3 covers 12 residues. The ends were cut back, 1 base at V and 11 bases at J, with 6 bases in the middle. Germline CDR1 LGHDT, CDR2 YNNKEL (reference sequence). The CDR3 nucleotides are TGTGCCAGCAGCCAAGGGGGCCCACCCCTCCACTTT. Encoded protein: CASSQGGPPLHF.

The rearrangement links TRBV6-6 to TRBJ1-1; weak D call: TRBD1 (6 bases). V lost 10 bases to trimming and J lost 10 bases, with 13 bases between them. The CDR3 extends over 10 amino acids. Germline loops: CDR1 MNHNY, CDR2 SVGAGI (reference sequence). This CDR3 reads CATQIGGAFF. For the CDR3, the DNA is TGTGCCACCCAGATAGGGGGAGCTTTCTTT.

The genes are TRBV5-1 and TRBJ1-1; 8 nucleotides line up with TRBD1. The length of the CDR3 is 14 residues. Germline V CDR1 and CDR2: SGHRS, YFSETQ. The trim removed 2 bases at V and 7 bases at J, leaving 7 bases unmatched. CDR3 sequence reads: CASSFPGTGLEAFF. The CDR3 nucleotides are TGCGCCAGCAGCTTTCCTGGGACAGGCCTTGAAGCTTTCTTT.

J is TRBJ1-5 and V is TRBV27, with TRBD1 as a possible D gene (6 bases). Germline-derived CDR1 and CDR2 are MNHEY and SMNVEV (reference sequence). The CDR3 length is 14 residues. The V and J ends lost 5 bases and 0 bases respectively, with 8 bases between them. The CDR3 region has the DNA TGTGCCAGCAGTCCGACAGGTAGCAATCAGCCCCAGCATTTT. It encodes CASSPTGSNQPQHF.

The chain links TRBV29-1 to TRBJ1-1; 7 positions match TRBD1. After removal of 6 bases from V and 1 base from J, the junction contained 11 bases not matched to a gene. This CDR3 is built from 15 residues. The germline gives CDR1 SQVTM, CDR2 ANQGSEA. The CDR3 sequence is CSVAPLRTGNTEAFF. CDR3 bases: TGCAGCGTAGCACCCCTCCGGACAGGGAACACTGAAGCTTTCTTT.